This T cell receptor beta chain came from a study of OX40 agonist ivuxolimab in advanced cancers. Study at large: An agonistic anti-OX40 (CD134) antibody, ivuxolimab, was used to treat the patients. The study, taken as a whole, reports: The authors did not determine the antigen specificity of the expanded peripheral T cells. Clones of CD4+ and CD8+ blood T cells grew by week 6 at doses of 0.1 to 3.0 mg/kg.

Germline CDR1 reads SGHNT; CDR2 reads YENEEA. The CDR3 is 14 amino acids. The germline V and J ends were trimmed by 5 bases and 11 bases, with 16 bases remaining between them. Sequencing used immunoSEQ multiplex PCR; TCRdb keeps in-frame clones, though not all of them. The table has approximately 50,000 clones, approximately 91% seen once. In regard to this clone: Its target is not known.

The rearrangement uses TRBV11-3 and TRBJ1-6; weak D call: TRBD1 (6 bases). The receptor comes from an adult with an advanced solid tumor such as melanoma, head and neck, liver or kidney cancer. This specimen was CD4+ or CD8+ T cells sorted from blood, taken in a trial of the OX40 agonist ivuxolimab. The CDR3 DNA is TGTGCCAGCAGCCCCAATACAGGGCGGACACCCCTCCACTTT. Its translation: CASSPNTGRTPLHF. The full variable domain, in which reference TRBV11-3 and TRBJ1-6 provide the parts outside the CDR3, is EAGVVQSPRYKIIEKKQPVAFWCNPISGHNTLYWYLQNLGQGPELLIRYENEEAVDDSQLPKDRFSAERLKGVDSTLKIQPAELGDSAVYLCASSPNTGRTPLHFGNGTRLTVT.